This T cell receptor (beta chain) was captured in a study of blood T cells in healthy people across ages. This CDR3 has 15 residues. The J segment lost 7 bases and the V segment lost 2 bases, leaving 8 bases of the junction unmatched. The germline V gene has CDR1 LGHNA and CDR2 YSLEER. A J-beta primer mix and a sample-barcoded 5' primer were used in a second PCR of roughly 6 to 11 cycles. Using its own MiXCR run on the 5' RACE reads, TCRdb lists one record per CDR3 protein. There are hundreds of thousands of distinct CDR3 sequences in the sample; 62% occur only once, and roughly a quarter lies in the top ten.

The chain is built from TRBV4-3 and TRBJ1-2, with 9 positions matching TRBD1. Sequencing used blood. The origin of this receptor is a man aged 25 to 40 in good health. CDR3 sequence: CASSQLPTGGVGYTF. The DNA of the CDR3 is TGCGCCAGCAGCCAACTACCCACAGGGGGCGTTGGCTACACCTTC.